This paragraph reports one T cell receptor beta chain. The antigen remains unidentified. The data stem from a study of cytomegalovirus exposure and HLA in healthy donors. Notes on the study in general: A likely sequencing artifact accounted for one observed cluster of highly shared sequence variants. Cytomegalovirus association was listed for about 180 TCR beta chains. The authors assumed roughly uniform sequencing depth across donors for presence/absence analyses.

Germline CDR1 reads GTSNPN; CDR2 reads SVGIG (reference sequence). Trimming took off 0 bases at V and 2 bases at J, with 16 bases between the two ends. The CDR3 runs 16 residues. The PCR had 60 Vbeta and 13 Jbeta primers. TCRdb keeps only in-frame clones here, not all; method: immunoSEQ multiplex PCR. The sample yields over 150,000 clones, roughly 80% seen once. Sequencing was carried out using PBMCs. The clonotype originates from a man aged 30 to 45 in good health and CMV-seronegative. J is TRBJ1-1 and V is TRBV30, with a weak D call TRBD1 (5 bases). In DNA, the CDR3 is TGTGCCTGGAGTGTACCAAGGGTCGGGGGAAACACTGAAGCTTTCTTT. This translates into CAWSVPRVGGNTEAFF.